The 7 T cell receptor beta chains below were found in one sample sequenced in a study of shared clonotypes between healthy human individuals. The assay was immunoSEQ multiplex PCR, and TCRdb's table has in-frame clones only and misses some. This table has about 2.4 million clones, more than 90% appearing once. Source material: naive CD4+ T cells sorted from blood. Documented subset: CD45RA+ positively selected. These receptors were collected from a man aged 18 to 29 in good health.

Notes on this clone: The same CDR3 is also encoded by other DNA sequences in this sample. The CDR3 nucleotides read TGTGCCTGGAGTGTAGCCAGCTACGAGCAGTACTTC. It specifies CAWSVASYEQYF. The genes are TRBV30 and TRBJ2-7; D is undetermined. The germline gives CDR1 GTSNPN, CDR2 SVGIG (reference sequence). Trimming left V 0 bases short and J 3 bases short, with 6 bases between. The CDR3 runs 12 residues.

The genes are TRBV10-3 and TRBJ1-1; no firm D call. The CDR3 spans 11 residues. Trimming removed 3 bases from V and 10 bases from J, with 9 bases in between. The germline V gene has CDR1 ENHRY and CDR2 SYGVKD. This CDR3 reads CAISDPRGAFF. In nucleotides, the CDR3 is TGTGCCATCAGTGACCCTCGGGGAGCTTTCTTT.

The gene calls are TRBV30 and TRBJ1-5; no reliable D call. The CDR3 covers 12 residues. Trimming shortened V by 5 bases and J by 7 bases, and 12 bases separated the two germline ends. Germline lookup yields CDR1 GTSNPN and CDR2 SVGIG (reference sequence). CDR3 bases: TGTGCCTGGGGTTTCAGCGGCCAGCCCCAGCATTTT. Amino acids: CAWGFSGQPQHF.

The chain combines TRBV2 with TRBJ2-7, with 7 bases fitting TRBD2. J lost 0 bases, V lost 10 bases, and 18 bases had no gene match. From germline, CDR1 is SNHLY and CDR2 FYNNEI. The CDR3 covers 17 residues. The CDR3 bases are TGTGCCATCACCCGTGGGGCAGCGGGGCAAAGCTCCTACGAGCAGTACTTC. It codes for CAITRGAAGQSSYEQYF.

The CDR3 nucleotides are TGTGCCAGCAGCTTCCATTTCCGGGACATCTACGAGCAGTACTTC. Protein product: CASSFHFRDIYEQYF. This chain joins TRBV5-4 and TRBJ2-7; tentative D call: TRBD1 (6 bases). V lost 2 bases, J lost 3 bases, and 15 bases lay in between. The length of the CDR3 is 15 residues. Germline lookup yields CDR1 SGHNT and CDR2 YYREEE (reference sequence).

This sequence joins TRBV6-1 and TRBJ1-1; D ambiguous. The germline V and J ends were trimmed by 5 bases and 1 base, with 11 bases remaining between them. This CDR3 is built from 14 residues. CDR1 MNHNS and CDR2 SASEGT come from the germline V gene. CDR3 nucleotides: TGTGCCAGCAGTCTCGAAGCCTCGAACACTGAAGCTTTCTTT. Translating gives CASSLEASNTEAFF.

V and J are TRBV6-9 and TRBJ2-2; 16 bases fit TRBD2. The CDR3 consists of 16 residues. V was pared by 7 bases and J by 7 bases, with 6 bases of the junction left unmatched. Germline lookup yields CDR1 MNHGY and CDR2 SVAAGI. The CDR3 bases are TGTGCCAGCATCGGGACTAGCGGGGGGGCTGGCGGGGAGCTGTTTTTT. It is translated as CASIGTSGGAGGELFF.